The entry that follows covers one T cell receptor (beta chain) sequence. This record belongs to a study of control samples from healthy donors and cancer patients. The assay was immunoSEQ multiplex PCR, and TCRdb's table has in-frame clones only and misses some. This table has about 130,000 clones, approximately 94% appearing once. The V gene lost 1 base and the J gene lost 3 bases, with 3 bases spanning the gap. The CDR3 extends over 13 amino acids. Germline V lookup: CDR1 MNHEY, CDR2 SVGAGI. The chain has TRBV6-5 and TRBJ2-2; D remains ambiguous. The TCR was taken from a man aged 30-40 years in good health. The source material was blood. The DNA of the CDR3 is TGTGCCAGCAGTTACTATGACACCGGGGAGCTGTTTTTT. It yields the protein CASSYYDTGELFF.